Sequencing of this T cell receptor (beta chain) was carried out in a study of T-cell reconstitution after alpha-beta-depleted transplantation in children. About this clonotype: Antigen: not known.

Preparation of the TCRbeta library involved a method that used unique molecular identifiers. MiXCR, applied by TCRdb to the PCR reads, yields one record per CDR3 protein. There are approximately 1,000,000 distinct CDR3 sequences in the sample; less than 30% occur only once, and roughly 31% lies in the top ten. Trimming pared 5 bases from V and 2 bases from J, leaving 15 bases between. The CDR3 runs 15 residues. Per germline, CDR1 SSHAT and CDR2 FNYEAQ (reference sequence). The study, taken as a whole, reports: A year post-transplant, T-cell counts and diversity derived mostly from newly produced T cells. Where alpha-beta T cells came from about two months after transplant was reportedly several hundred expanded graft clones.

The genes are TRBV7-7 and TRBJ2-5, with no clear D. The starting material was PBMCs, mostly from graft donor cells, obtained 360 days after TCRalphabeta/CD19-depleted stem cell transplant. The TCR sequence derives from a boy younger than two who had a stem cell transplant for SCID, so the T cells may come from the graft donor. CDR3 in DNA: TGTGCCAGCAGCCGTCCTCCGGGTCTTCAAGAGACCCAGTACTTC. It is translated as CASSRPPGLQETQYF.